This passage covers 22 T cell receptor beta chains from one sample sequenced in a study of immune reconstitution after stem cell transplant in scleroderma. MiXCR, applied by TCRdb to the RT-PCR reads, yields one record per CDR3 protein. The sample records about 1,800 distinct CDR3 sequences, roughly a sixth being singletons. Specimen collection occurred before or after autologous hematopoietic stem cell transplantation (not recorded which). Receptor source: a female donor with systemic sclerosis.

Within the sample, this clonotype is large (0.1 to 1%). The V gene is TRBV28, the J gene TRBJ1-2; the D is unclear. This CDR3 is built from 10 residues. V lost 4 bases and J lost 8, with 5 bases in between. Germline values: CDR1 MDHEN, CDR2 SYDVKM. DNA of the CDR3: TGTGCCAGCAGTTCCCCGGGCTACACCTTC. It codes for CASSSPGYTF.

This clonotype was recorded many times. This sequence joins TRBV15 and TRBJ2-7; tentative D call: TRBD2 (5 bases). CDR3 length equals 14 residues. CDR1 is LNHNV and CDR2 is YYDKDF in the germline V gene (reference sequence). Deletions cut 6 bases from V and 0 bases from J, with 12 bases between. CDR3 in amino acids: CATREGLNSYEQYF. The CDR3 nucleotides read TGTGCCACCAGGGAAGGACTGAACTCCTACGAGCAGTACTTC.

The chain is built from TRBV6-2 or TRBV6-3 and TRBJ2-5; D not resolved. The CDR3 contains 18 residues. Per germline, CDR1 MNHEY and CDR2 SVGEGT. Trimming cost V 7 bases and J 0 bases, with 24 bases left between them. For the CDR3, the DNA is TGTGCCAGCACCCCGGGCTCATTGGCACGCGGTTACCAAGAGACCCAGTACTTC. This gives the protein CASTPGSLARGYQETQYF.

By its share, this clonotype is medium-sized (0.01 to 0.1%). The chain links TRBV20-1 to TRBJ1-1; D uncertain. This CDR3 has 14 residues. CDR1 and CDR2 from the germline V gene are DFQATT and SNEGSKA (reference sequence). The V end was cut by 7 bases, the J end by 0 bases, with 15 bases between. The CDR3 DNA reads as TGCAGTGACTCGAGCAGATTAATGAACACTGAAGCTTTCTTT. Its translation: CSDSSRLMNTEAFF.

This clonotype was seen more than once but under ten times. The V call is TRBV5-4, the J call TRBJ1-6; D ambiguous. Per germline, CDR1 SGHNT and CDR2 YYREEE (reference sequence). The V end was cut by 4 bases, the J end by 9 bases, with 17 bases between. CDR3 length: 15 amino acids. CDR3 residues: CASSLEKGLGSPLHF. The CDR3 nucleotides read TGTGCCAGCAGCCTGGAGAAGGGTTTAGGTTCACCCCTCCACTTT.

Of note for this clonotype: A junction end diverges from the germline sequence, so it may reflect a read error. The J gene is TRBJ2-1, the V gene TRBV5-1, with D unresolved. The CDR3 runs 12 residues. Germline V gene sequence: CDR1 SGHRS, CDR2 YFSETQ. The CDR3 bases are TGCGCCAGCAGCTTATATTACAATGAGCGGTTCTTC. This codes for CASSLYYNERFF.

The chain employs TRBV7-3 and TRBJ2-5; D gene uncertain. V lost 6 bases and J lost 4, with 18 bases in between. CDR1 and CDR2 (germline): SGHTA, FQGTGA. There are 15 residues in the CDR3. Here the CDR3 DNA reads TGTGCCAGCAGTCCGAATGGGTCCGGACGAGAGACCCAGTACTTC. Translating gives CASSPNGSGRETQYF. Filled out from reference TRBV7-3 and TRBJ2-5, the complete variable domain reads GAGVSQTPSNKVTEKGKYVELRCDPISGHTALYWYRQSLGQGPEFLIYFQGTGAADDSGLPNDRFFAVRPEGSVSTLKIQRTERGDSAVYLCASSPNGSGRETQYFGPGTRLLVL.

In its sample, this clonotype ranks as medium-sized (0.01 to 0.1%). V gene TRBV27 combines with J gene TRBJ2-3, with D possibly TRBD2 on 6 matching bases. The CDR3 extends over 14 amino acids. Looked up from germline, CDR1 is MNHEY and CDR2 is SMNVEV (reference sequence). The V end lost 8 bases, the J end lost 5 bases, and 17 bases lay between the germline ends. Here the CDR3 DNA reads TGTGCCAGCTCCGCTCGGGGGTTCTTAGATACGCAGTATTTT. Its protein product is CASSARGFLDTQYF.

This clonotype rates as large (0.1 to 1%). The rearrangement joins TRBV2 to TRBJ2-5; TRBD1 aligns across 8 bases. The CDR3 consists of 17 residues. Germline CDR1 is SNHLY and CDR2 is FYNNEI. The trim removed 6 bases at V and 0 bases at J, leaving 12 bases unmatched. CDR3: CASSPIARGRYQETQYF. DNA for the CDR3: TGTGCCAGCAGCCCAATCGCCAGGGGGCGATACCAAGAGACCCAGTACTTC.

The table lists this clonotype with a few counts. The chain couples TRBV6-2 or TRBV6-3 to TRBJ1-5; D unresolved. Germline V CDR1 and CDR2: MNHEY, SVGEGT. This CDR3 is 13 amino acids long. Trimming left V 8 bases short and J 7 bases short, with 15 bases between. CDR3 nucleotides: TGTGCCAGCGTAAAGAGGGCCGGGCAGCCCCAGCATTTT. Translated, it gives CASVKRAGQPQHF.

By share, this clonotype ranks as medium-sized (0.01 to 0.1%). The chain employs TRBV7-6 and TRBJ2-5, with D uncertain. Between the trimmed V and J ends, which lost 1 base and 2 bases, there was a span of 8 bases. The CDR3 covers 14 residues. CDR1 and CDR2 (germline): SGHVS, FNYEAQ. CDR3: CASSLGPPQETQYF. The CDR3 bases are TGTGCCAGCAGCTTAGGGCCTCCGCAAGAGACCCAGTACTTC.

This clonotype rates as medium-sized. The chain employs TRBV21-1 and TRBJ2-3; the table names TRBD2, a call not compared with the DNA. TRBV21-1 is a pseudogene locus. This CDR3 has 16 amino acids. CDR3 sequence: CASSKRTSGRLDTQYF. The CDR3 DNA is TGTGCCAGCAGCAAAAGGACTAGCGGGAGGTTAGATACGCAGTATTTT.

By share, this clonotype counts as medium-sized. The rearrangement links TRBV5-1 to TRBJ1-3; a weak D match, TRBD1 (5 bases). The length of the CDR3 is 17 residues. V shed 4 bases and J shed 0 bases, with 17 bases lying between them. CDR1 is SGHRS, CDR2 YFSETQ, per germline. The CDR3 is CASSIEGRSSSGNTIYF. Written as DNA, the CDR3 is TGCGCCAGCAGCATCGAGGGACGGTCAAGCTCTGGAAACACCATATATTTT.

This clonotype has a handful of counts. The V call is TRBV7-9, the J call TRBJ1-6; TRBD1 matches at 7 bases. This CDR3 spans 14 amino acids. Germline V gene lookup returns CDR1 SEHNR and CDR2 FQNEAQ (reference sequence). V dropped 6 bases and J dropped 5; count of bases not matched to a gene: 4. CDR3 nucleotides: TGTGCCAGCAGACCCGGACAGGATAATTCACCCCTCCACTTT. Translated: CASRPGQDNSPLHF.

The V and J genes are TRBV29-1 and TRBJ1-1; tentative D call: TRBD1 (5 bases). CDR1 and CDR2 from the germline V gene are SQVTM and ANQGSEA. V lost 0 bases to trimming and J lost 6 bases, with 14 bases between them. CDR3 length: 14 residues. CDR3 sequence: CSVEEGQGKPEAFF. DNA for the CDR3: TGCAGCGTTGAAGAGGGCCAGGGTAAACCTGAAGCTTTCTTT.

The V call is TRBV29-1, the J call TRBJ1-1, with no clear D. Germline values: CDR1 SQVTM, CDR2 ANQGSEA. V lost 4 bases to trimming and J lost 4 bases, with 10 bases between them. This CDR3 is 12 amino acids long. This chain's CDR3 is CSVVTVGTEAFF. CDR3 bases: TGCAGCGTTGTAACCGTGGGCACTGAAGCTTTCTTT.

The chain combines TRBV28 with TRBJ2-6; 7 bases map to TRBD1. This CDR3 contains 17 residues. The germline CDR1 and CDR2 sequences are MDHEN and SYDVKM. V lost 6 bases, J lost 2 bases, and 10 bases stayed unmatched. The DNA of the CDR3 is TGTGCCAGCAGGGAACTCTCAGACAGGGCTGGGGCCAACGTCCTGACTTTC. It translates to CASRELSDRAGANVLTF.

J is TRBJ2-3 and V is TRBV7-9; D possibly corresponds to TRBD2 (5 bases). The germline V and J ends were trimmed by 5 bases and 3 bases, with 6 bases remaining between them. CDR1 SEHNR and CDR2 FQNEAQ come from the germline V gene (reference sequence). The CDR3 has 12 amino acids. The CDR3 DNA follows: TGTGCCAGCAGCGGACTTACAGATACGCAGTATTTT. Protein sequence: CASSGLTDTQYF. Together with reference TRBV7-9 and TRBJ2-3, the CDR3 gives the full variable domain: DTGVSQNPRHKITKRGQNVTFRCDPISEHNRLYWYRQTLGQGPEFLTYFQNEAQLEKSRLLSDRFSAERPKGSFSTLEIQRTEQGDSAMYLCASSGLTDTQYFGPGTRLTVL.

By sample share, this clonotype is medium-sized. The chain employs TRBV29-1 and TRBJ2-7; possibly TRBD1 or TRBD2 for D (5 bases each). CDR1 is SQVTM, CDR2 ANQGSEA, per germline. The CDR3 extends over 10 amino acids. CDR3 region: CNWDGHEQYF. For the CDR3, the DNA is TGCAATTGGGACGGCCACGAGCAGTACTTC.

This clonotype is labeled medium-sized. In DNA, the CDR3 is TGTGCCATCAGTGCCTACAGGGTCGTAGGATGGGATGAAAAACTGTTTTTT. Translated, it gives CAISAYRVVGWDEKLFF. V usage is TRBV10-3 and J usage is TRBJ1-4; tentatively, D is TRBD1 (6 bases). This CDR3 region has 17 residues. The germline V and J ends were trimmed by 4 bases and 6 bases, with 21 bases remaining between them. Germline V gives CDR1 ENHRY, CDR2 SYGVKD.

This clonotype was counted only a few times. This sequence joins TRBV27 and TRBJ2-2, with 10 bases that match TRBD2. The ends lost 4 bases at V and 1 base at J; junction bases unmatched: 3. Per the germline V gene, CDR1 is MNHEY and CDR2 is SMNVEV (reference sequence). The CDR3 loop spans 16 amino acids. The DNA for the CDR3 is TGTGCCAGCAGTTCCCGGACTAGCGGGAACACCGGGGAGCTGTTTTTT. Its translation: CASSSRTSGNTGELFF.

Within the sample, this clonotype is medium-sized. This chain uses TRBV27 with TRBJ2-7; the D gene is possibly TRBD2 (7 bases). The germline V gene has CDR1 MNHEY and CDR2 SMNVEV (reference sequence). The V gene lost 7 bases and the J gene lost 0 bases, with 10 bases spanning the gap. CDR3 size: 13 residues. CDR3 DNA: TGTGCCAGCATGGGGGGGGCCTCCTACGAGCAGTACTTC. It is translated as CASMGGASYEQYF.